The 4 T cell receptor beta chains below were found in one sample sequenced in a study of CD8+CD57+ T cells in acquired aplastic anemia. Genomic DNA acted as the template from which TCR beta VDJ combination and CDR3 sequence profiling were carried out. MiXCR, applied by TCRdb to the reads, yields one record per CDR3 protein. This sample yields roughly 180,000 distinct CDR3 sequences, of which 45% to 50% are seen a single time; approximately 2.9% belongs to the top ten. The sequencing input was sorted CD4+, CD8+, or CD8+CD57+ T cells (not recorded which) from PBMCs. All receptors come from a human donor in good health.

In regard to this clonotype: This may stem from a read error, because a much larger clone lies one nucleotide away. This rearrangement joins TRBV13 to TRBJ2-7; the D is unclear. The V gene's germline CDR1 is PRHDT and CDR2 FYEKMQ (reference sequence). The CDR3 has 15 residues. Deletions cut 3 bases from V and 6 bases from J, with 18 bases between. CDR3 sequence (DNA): TGTGCCAGCAGCTTTCGTCCAGCCCCCAACTCCGAGCAGTACTTC. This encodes CASSFRPAPNSEQYF.

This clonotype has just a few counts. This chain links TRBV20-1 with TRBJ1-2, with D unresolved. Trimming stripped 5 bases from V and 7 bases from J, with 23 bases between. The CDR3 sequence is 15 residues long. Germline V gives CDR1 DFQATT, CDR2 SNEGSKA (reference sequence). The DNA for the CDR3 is TGCAGTGCTCCGACTCAAACTAGCGATGCAGGTGGCTACACCTTC. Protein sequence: CSAPTQTSDAGGYTF.

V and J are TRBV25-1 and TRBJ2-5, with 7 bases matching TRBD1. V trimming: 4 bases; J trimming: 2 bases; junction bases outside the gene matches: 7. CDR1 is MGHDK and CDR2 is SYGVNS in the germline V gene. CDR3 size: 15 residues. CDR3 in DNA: TGTGCCAGCAGTGGGGGTCCAGGGGGACAAGAGACCCAGTACTTC. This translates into CASSGGPGGQETQYF.

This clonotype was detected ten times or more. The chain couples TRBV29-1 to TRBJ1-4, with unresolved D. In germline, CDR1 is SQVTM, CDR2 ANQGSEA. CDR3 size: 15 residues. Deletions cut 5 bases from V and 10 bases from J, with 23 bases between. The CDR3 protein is CSVFEAGSRRGKLFF. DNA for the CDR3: TGCAGCGTTTTTGAAGCGGGCTCCCGCCGGGGAAAACTGTTTTTT.